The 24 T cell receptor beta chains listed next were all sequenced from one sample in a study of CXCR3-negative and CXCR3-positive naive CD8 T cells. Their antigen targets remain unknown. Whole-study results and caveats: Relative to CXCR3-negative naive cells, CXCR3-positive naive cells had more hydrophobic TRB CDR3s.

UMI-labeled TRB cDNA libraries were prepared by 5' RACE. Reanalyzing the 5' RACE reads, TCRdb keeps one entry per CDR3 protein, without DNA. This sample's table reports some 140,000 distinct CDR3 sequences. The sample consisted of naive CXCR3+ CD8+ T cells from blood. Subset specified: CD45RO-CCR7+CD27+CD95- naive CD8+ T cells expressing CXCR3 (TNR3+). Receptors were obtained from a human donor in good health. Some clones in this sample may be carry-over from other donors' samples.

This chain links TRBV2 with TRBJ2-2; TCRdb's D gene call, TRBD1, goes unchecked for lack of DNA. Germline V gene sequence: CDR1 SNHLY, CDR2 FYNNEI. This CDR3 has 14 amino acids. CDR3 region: CASNQGANTGELFF.

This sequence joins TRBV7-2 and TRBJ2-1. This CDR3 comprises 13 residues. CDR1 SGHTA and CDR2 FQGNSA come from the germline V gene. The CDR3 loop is CASSLTDADEQFF.

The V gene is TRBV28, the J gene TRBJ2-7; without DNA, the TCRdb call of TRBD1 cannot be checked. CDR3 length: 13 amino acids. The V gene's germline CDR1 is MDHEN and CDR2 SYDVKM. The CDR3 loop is CASSQHALFGQYF.

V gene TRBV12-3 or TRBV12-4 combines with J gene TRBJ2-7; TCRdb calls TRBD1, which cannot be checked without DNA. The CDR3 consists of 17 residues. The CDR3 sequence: CASSFAPLQGAGYEQYF.

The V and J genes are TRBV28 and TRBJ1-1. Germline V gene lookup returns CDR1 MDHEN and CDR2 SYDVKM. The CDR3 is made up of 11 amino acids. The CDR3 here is CASRTILEAFF.

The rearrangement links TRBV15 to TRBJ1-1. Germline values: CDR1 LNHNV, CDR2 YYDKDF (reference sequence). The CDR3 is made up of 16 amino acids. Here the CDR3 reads CATSSYPRDSGTEAFF.

CDR3 region: CAISDLPRDREYSGANVLTF. The V and J genes are TRBV10-3 and TRBJ2-6; TCRdb lists TRBD1, though no DNA is available to test this call. CDR1 is ENHRY, CDR2 SYGVKD, per germline. The CDR3 runs to 20 residues.

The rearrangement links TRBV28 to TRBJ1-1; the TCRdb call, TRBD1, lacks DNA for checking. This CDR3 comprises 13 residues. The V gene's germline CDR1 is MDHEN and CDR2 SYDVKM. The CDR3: CASTSGANTEAFF.

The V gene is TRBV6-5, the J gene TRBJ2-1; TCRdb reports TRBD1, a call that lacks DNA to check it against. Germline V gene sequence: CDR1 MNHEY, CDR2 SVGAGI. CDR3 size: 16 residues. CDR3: CASSLTPGTPHNEQFF.

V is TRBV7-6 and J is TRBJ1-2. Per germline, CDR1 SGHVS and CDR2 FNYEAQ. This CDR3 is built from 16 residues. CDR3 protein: CASSLGLAEPNYGYTF.

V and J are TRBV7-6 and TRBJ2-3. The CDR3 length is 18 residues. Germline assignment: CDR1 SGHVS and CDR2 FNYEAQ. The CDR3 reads CASSLSSRPTRFPDTQYF. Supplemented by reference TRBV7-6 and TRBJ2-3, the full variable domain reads GAGVSQSPRYKVTKRGQDVALRCDPISGHVSLYWYRQALGQGPEFLTYFNYEAQQDKSGLPNDRFSAERPEGSISTLTIQRTEQRDSAMYRCASSLSSRPTRFPDTQYFGPGTRLTVL.

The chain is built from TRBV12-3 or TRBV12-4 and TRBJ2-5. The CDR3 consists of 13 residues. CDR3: CASTRGVEETQYF.

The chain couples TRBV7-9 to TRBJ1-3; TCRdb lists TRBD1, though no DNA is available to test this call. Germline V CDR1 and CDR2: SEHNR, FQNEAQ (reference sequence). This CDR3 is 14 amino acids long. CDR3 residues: CANQKQGDGNTIYF. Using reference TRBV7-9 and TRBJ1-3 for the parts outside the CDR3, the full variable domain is DTGVSQNPRHKITKRGQNVTFRCDPISEHNRLYWYRQTLGQGPEFLTYFQNEAQLEKSRLLSDRFSAERPKGSFSTLEIQRTEQGDSAMYLCANQKQGDGNTIYFGEGSWLTVV.

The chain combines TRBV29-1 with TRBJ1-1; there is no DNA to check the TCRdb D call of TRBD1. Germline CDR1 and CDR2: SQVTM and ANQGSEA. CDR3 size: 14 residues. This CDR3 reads CSGGTGGEGTEAFF.

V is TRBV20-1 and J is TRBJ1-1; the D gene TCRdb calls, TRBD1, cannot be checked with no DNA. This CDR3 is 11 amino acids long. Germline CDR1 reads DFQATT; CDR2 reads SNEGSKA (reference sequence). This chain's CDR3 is CRVDRGAEAFF.

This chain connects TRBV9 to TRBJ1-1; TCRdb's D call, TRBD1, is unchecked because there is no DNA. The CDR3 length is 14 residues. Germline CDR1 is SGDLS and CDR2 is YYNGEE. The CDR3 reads CASSVGASGAEAFF. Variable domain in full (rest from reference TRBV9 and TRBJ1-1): DSGVTQTPKHLITATGQRVTLRCSPRSGDLSVYWYQQSLDQGLQFLIQYYNGEERAKGNILERFSAQQFPDLHSELNLSSLELGDSALYFCASSVGASGAEAFFGQGTRLTVV.

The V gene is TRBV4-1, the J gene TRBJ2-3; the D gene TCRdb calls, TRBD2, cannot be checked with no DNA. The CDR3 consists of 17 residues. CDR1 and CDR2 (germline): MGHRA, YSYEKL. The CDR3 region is CASSQRLAGGPGDTQYF.

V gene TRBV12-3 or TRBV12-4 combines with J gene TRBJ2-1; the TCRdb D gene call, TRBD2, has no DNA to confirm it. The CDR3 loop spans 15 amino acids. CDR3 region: CASSGLAGSYNEQFF.

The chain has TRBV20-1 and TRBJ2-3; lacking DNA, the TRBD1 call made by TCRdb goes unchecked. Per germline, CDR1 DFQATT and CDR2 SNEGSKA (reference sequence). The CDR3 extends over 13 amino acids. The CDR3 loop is CSARTGLTDTQYF.

The CDR3 loop reads CASSQQLAGGAYNEQFF. This rearrangement joins TRBV4-3 to TRBJ2-1; as DNA is missing, the TRBD2 call by TCRdb cannot be tested. Germline V gene lookup returns CDR1 LGHNA and CDR2 YSLEER. The CDR3 covers 17 residues.

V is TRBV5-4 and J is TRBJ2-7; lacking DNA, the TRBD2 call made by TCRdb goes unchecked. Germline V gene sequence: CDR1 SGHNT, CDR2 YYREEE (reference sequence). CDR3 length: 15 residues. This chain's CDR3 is CASSGGLTGVHEQYF.

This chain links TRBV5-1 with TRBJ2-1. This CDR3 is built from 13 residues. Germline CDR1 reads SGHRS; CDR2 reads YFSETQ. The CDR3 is CASSLGQDNEQFF.

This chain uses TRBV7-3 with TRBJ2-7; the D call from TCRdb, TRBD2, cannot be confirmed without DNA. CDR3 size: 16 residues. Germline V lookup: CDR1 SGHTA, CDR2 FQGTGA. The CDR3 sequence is CASSQVGLASSYEQYF.

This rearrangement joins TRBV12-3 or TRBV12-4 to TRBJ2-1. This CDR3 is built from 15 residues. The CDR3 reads CASSNLGNPNNEQFF.